One sample yielded the 18 T cell receptor beta chains listed below, sequenced in a study of shared clonotypes between healthy human individuals. Repertoires were generated with immunoSEQ multiplex PCR, while TCRdb's copy carries only in-frame clones and drops some. The sample lists about 680,000 clones, roughly 70% occurring once. The sample comprised memory CD4+ T cells sorted from blood. Subset reported: CD45RA-negative fraction. The source of these receptors is a woman under 40 in good health.

This clone was detected a few times. The V call is TRBV19, the J call TRBJ2-1, with 7 bases identical to TRBD2. Trimming at V came to 7 bases and at J to 4 bases, leaving 10 bases not matched to a gene. The CDR3 spans 15 residues. Germline V gene lookup returns CDR1 LNHDA and CDR2 SQIVND (reference sequence). The CDR3: CASNPPGGRYNEQFF. The CDR3 DNA reads as TGTGCCAGTAATCCCCCCGGGGGGAGGTACAATGAGCAGTTCTTC.

This clone came up a few times. Different DNA sequences within this sample yield the same CDR3. The chain links TRBV5-1 to TRBJ2-5; D is perhaps TRBD2 (6 bases). The CDR3 sequence is 13 residues long. The V end was cut by 4 bases, the J end by 2 bases, with 9 bases between. The germline V gene encodes CDR1 SGHRS and CDR2 YFSETQ. CDR3 sequence: CASSPGLQETQYF. CDR3 nucleotides: TGCGCCAGCAGCCCGGGACTGCAAGAGACCCAGTACTTC.

The chain couples TRBV28 to TRBJ2-7, with D uncertain. With 4 bases removed from V and 4 bases from J, the gap between germline ends came to 11 bases. The CDR3 is 13 residues long. CDR1 and CDR2 (germline): MDHEN, SYDVKM. This CDR3 is CASSWTWGYEQYF. The DNA for the CDR3 is TGTGCCAGCAGTTGGACCTGGGGATACGAGCAGTACTTC.

The rearrangement joins TRBV5-1 to TRBJ2-7; D is unresolved. Looked up from germline, CDR1 is SGHRS and CDR2 is YFSETQ. This CDR3 comprises 14 residues. Trimming stripped 0 bases from V and 5 bases from J, with 12 bases between. The CDR3 DNA reads as TGCGCCAGCAGCTTGGGTAGGGATCTGGACGAGCAGTACTTC. Its translation is CASSLGRDLDEQYF.

The CDR3 spells CASSEPGLAGLEQYF. The CDR3 DNA reads TGTGCCAGCAGTGAGCCGGGACTAGCGGGACTTGAGCAGTACTTC. V gene TRBV6-1 combines with J gene TRBJ2-7; 13 nucleotides align to TRBD2. Germline V gene data show CDR1 as MNHNS and CDR2 as SASEGT. This CDR3 is built from 15 residues. V lost 3 bases, J lost 7 bases, and 6 bases stayed unmatched.

The chain combines TRBV7-9 with TRBJ2-3; 9 bases line up with TRBD1. Germline V gene sequence: CDR1 SEHNR, CDR2 FQNEAQ (reference sequence). J was trimmed by 3 bases and V by 5 bases; bases with no gene match: 3. This CDR3 is built from 14 residues. CDR3 sequence: CASSTGQGTDTQYF. In DNA form, the CDR3 reads TGTGCCAGCAGCACAGGACAGGGGACAGATACGCAGTATTTT.

The V call is TRBV19, the J call TRBJ2-5; 10 bases fit TRBD2. The germline V gene encodes CDR1 LNHDA and CDR2 SQIVND (reference sequence). The V segment lost 4 bases and the J segment 2 bases; nucleotides outside the gene matches: 4. This CDR3 spans 15 amino acids. The CDR3 protein is CASSSPAGGQETQYF. CDR3 sequence (DNA): TGTGCCAGTAGTAGTCCAGCGGGAGGGCAAGAGACCCAGTACTTC.

The chain has TRBV27 and TRBJ2-1; D call uncertain. Germline V lookup: CDR1 MNHEY, CDR2 SMNVEV (reference sequence). CDR3 length equals 17 residues. V was pared by 5 bases and J by 0 bases, with 17 bases between. The CDR3 protein is CASSLQRSASSYNEQFF. The CDR3 bases are TGTGCCAGCAGTCTCCAGAGGAGCGCCAGCTCCTACAATGAGCAGTTCTTC.

The rearrangement joins TRBV6-6 to TRBJ2-2; 9 nucleotides line up with TRBD2. The CDR3 runs 15 residues. V lost 6 bases, J lost 4 bases, and 6 bases stayed unmatched. Germline V gene sequence: CDR1 MNHNY, CDR2 SVGAGI (reference sequence). Here the CDR3 reads CASRSRREGTGELFF. The CDR3 DNA is TGTGCCAGCAGAAGTAGGCGGGAGGGCACCGGGGAGCTGTTTTTT.

About this clone itself: One end of the junction fails to match germline, which may point to a read error. The V gene is TRBV30, the J gene TRBJ1-6; 7 bases agree with TRBD1. Germline CDR1 reads GTSNPN; CDR2 reads SVGIG (reference sequence). The length of the CDR3 is 13 residues. DNA for the CDR3: TGTGCCTGGAGCCGGGACAGCCATTCGCCCCTCCACTTT. Its protein is CAWSRDSHSPLHF.

The CDR3 spells CASSLGQVTDTQYF. CDR3 DNA: TGTGCCAGCAGCTTAGGTCAGGTAACAGATACGCAGTATTTT. The V gene is TRBV11-2, the J gene TRBJ2-3; D remains ambiguous. Trimming took off 1 base at V and 3 bases at J, with 8 bases between the two ends. This CDR3 has 14 residues. Germline lookup yields CDR1 SGHAT and CDR2 FQNNGV.

V and J are TRBV4-2 and TRBJ2-3, with no clear D. Germline V gene data show CDR1 as LGHNA and CDR2 as YNFKEQ. There are 15 residues in the CDR3. Trimming removed 5 bases at V and 0 bases at J, with 12 bases between. The chain's CDR3 is CASSESRASTDTQYF. The CDR3 DNA sequence: TGTGCCAGCAGCGAGAGTAGGGCGAGCACAGATACGCAGTATTTT.

This chain joins TRBV5-4 and TRBJ2-5; D gene unclear. Germline-derived CDR1 and CDR2 are SGHNT and YYREEE (reference sequence). The CDR3 covers 14 residues. V was pared by 4 bases and J by 2 bases, with 12 bases between. The CDR3 coding sequence is TGTGCCAGCAGCCCTCCGAAGGCTCAAGAGACCCAGTACTTC. It specifies CASSPPKAQETQYF.

This clone was recorded a few times. The V gene is TRBV5-1, the J gene TRBJ2-2, with 12 bases lining up with TRBD2. The CDR3 length is 15 residues. Germline V gene lookup returns CDR1 SGHRS and CDR2 YFSETQ. With V trimmed by 1 base and J by 8 bases, 3 bases remained unmatched. CDR3 region: CASSLRLAGAGELFF. CDR3 sequence (DNA): TGCGCCAGCAGCTTGAGACTAGCGGGAGCGGGGGAGCTGTTTTTT.

The rearrangement joins TRBV30 to TRBJ1-2; D is undetermined. The germline V gene has CDR1 GTSNPN and CDR2 SVGIG (reference sequence). V dropped 2 bases and J dropped 1 base, with 5 bases sitting between them. CDR3 size: 12 residues. CDR3 residues: CAWSMINYGYTF. DNA of the CDR3: TGTGCCTGGAGTATGATTAACTATGGCTACACCTTC.

The rearrangement joins TRBV7-9 to TRBJ2-7; the match to TRBD2 covers 7 bases. CDR1 is SEHNR, CDR2 FQNEAQ, per germline (reference sequence). V shed 5 bases, J shed 3 bases, and the junction held 10 bases outside the gene matches. This CDR3 comprises 15 residues. The CDR3 coding sequence is TGTGCCAGCAGCGCGAGACTAGCAGATATCTACGAGCAGTACTTC. Encoded protein: CASSARLADIYEQYF.

The sample holds a few counts of this clone. The rearrangement joins TRBV5-1 to TRBJ2-6; D unclear. This CDR3 is 17 amino acids long. The germline CDR1 and CDR2 sequences are SGHRS and YFSETQ. The ends were cut back, 0 bases at V and 0 bases at J, with 10 bases in the middle. CDR3 amino acids: CASSLEGRSSGANVLTF. The CDR3 region has the DNA TGCGCCAGCAGCTTGGAGGGCAGATCCTCTGGGGCCAACGTCCTGACTTTC. Variable domain in full (rest from reference TRBV5-1 and TRBJ2-6): KAGVTQTPRYLIKTRGQQVTLSCSPISGHRSVSWYQQTPGQGLQFLFEYFSETQRNKGNFPGRFSGRQFSNSRSEMNVSTLELGDSALYLCASSLEGRSSGANVLTFGAGSRLTVL.

The CDR3 region has the DNA TGTGCCAGCAGCGGGGACAGGAGAGTTGAAAAACTGTTTTTT. The encoded protein is CASSGDRRVEKLFF. The chain joins TRBV11-1 to TRBJ1-4, with TRBD1 identical over 8 bases. V gave up 5 bases and J gave up 7 bases; unmatched junction bases: 6. Germline V gene lookup returns CDR1 SGHAT and CDR2 FQDESV (reference sequence). The CDR3 runs 14 residues.